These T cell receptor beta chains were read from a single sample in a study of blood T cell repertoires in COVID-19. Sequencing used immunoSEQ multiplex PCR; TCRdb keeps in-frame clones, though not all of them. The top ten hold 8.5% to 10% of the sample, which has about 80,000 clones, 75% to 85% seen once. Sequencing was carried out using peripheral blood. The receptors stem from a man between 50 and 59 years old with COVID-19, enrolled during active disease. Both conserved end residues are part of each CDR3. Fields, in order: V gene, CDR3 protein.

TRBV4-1	CASRQPVTQYF
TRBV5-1	CASSLPRGDLYNEQFF
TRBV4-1	CASSQNRDSNYGYTF
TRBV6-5	CASSYSAGQGSPLHF
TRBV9	CASSVDPGNYEQYF
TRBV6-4	CASSVDSGGVGELFF
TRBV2	CASTGQGVDYGYTF
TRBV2	CASSTGGNLGEAFF
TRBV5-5	CASSLGDRYTGELFF
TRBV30	CAWSNGGGFVETQYF
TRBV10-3	CAISSAGQGLSNTEAFF
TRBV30	CAWSKDRNQPQHF
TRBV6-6	CATKGGATNEKLFF
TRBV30	CAWSTGVLGASNQPQHF
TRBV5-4	CASSLRLAGQETQYF
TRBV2	CASTEGQGNTEAFF
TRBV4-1	CASSPRTSVHAADTQYF
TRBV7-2	CASSPRHELPQHF
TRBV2	CASRTGQGRAEAFF
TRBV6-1	CASSDAPTDKNIQYF
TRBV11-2	CASSPRGVENEKLFF
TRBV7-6	CASSQRGETQYF
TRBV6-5	CASSLGASGNTIYF
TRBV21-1	CASSSDGTRSREQFF